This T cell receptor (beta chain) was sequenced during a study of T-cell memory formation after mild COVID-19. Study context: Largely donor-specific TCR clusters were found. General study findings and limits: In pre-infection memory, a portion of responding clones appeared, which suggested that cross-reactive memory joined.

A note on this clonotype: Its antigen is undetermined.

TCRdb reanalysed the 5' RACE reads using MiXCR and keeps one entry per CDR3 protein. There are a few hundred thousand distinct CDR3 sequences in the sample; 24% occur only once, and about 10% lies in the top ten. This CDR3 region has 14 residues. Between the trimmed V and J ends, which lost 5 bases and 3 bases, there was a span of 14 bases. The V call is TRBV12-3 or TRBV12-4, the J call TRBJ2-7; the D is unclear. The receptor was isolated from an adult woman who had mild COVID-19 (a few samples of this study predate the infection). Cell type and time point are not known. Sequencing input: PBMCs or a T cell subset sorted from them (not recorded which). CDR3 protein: CASSPFSRNYEQYF. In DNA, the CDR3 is TGTGCCAGCAGTCCTTTTTCAAGAAACTACGAGCAGTACTTC.